Sequencing of this T cell receptor beta chain was carried out in a study of technical replicates of blood from a handful of donors (dated by TCRdb to the late 2010s). Libraries were constructed by the immunoSEQ multiplex PCR assay. TCRdb retrieved this table from immuneACCESS and kept in-frame rearrangements only. Not all clones are present; in checked studies, unresolved V genes account for under half, and no reason is known for the remainder. This sample has tens of thousands of clones in its table, and around 93% of those were observed once. The ten top clones hold 0.2% to 0.25% of the sample. Concerning this clone itself: The antigen it binds to is not known. No qualities accompany the bases; no much larger clone lies one base away.

Measured from the cysteine to the phenylalanine, the CDR3 is 11 residues long. This entry keeps only the CDR3 DNA: 33 bases, framed from base 1. At the junction V is shortened by 5 bases and J by 8 bases, with 9 bases in between. Per the germline V gene, MDHEN is the CDR1 and SYDVKM is the CDR2. Sequencing used T cells isolated from PBMCs. Here the chain combines TRBV28 and TRBJ1-2, with the D gene not clear enough to name. This clonotype was sampled from a human donor in good health. The DNA sequence reads TGTGCCAGCAGTCGAAGCTTCGGCTACACCTTC. This codes for CASSRSFGYTF.